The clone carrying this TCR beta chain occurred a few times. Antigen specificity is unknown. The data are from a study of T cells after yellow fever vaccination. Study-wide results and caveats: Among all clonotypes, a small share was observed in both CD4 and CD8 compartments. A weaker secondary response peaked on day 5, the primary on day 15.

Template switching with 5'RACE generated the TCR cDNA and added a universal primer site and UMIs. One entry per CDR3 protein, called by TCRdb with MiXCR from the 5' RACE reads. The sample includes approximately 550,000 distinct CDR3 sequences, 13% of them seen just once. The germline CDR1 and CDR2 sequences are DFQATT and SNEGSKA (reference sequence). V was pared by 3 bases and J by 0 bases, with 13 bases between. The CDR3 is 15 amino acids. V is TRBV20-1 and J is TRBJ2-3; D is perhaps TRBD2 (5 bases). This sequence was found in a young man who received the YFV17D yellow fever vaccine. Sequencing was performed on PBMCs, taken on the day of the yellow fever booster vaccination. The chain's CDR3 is CSARGARTSTDTQYF. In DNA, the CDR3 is TGCAGTGCTAGGGGAGCGCGGACGAGCACAGATACGCAGTATTTT.